This T cell receptor (beta chain) was captured in a study of CD8+CD57+ T cells in acquired aplastic anemia. Points from the study as a whole: CD8+ Simpson's diversity in patients was not significantly different from that in controls.

Profiles of TCR beta VDJ and CDR3 were generated from a genomic DNA template. In TCRdb, the reads were re-called with MiXCR into one record per CDR3 protein. The sample holds 180,000 or so distinct CDR3 sequences, about half seen once. A remark on this clonotype: Antigen unknown. The CDR3 does not end in the conserved phenylalanine or tryptophan, so this is likely a read error. Because the CDR3's place on the DNA is in doubt, the DNA is left out and the CDR3 is given as listed by TCRdb.

The CDR3 totals 8 residues, both ends included. Germline CDR1 and CDR2: SGHTA and FQGTGA. Patients selected for sequencing had displayed CD8+CD57+ cell expansion by flow cytometry. This rearrangement joins TRBV7-3 to TRBJ2-5; TRBD1 reflects the table's D call only, with no check against the DNA. The sequence came from a human donor with aplastic anemia. Sequencing input: sorted CD4+, CD8+, or CD8+CD57+ T cells (not recorded which) from PBMCs. The CDR3 sequence is CASSLNPP.